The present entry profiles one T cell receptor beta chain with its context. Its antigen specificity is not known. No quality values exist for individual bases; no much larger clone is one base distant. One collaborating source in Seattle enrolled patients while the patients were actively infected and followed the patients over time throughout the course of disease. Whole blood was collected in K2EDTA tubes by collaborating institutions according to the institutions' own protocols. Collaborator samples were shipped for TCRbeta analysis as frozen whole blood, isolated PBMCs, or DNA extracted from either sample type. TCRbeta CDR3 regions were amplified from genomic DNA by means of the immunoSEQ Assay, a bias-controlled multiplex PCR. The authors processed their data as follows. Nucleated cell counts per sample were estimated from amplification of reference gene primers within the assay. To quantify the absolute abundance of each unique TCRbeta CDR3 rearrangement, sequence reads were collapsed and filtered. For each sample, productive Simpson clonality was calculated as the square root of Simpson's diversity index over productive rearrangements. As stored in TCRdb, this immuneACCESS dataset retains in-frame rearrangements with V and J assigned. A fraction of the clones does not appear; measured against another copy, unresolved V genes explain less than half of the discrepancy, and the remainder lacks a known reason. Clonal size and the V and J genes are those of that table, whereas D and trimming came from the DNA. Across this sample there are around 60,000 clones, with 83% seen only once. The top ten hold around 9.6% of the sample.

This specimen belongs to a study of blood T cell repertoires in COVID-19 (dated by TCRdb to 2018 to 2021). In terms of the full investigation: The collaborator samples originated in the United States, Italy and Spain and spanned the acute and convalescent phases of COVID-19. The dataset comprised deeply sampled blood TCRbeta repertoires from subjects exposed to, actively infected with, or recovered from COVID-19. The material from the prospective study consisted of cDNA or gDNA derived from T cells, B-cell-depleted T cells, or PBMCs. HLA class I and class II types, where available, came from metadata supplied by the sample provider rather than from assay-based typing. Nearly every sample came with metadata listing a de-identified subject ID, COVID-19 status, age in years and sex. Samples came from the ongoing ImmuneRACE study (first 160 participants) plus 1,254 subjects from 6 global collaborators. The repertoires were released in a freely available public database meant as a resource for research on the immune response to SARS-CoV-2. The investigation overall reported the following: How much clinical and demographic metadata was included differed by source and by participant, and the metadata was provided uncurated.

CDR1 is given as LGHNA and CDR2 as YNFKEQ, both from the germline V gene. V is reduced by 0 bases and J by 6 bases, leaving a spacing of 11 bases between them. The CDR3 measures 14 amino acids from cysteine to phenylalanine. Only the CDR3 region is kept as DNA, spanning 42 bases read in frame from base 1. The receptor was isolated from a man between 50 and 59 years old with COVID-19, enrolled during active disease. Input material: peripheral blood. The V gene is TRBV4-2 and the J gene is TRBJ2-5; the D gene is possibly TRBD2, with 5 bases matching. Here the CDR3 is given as CASSQDRTGKTQYF. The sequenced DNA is TGTGCCAGCAGCCAAGATAGAACGGGAAAGACCCAGTACTTC.